This T cell receptor beta chain comes out of a study of sequential checkpoint blockade in melanoma. Treatment specified: randomized to nivolumab then ipilimumab (arm A) or the reverse (arm B). The assay was immunoSEQ multiplex PCR, and TCRdb's table has in-frame clones only and misses some. The sample has approximately 12,000 clones, about 80% seen once. By share, this clone ranks as medium-sized (0.01 to 0.1%). V lost 0 bases to trimming and J lost 8 bases, with 11 bases between them. The CDR3 has 13 residues. In germline, CDR1 is SGDLS, CDR2 YYNGEE. The chain has TRBV9 and TRBJ1-2; a weak D match, TRBD1 (5 bases). The starting material was CD8+ T cells sorted from blood (inferred from file names), obtained from a patient given nivolumab and ipilimumab in sequence. The clonotype was recovered from a human donor with melanoma. The CDR3 DNA reads TGTGCCAGCAGCGTAGAAGGGGAGGACGGCTACACCTTC. As protein: CASSVEGEDGYTF. The full variable domain, with the rest looked up from reference TRBV9 and TRBJ1-2, is DSGVTQTPKHLITATGQRVTLRCSPRSGDLSVYWYQQSLDQGLQFLIQYYNGEERAKGNILERFSAQQFPDLHSELNLSSLELGDSALYFCASSVEGEDGYTFGSGTRLTVV.